Presented here are 13 T cell receptor beta chains from one specimen sequenced in a study of memory CD4+ T cells and cytomegalovirus serostatus. The sort gate was single viable CD3+CD4+CD8-CD45RO+ cells for memory CD4+ T cells. Repertoires were generated with immunoSEQ multiplex PCR, while TCRdb's copy carries only in-frame clones and drops some. The sample shows some 52,000 clones, 80% of them seen only once. The material sequenced was memory CD4+ T cells from blood. These receptors came from an adult in good health and CMV-seropositive.

This chain joins TRBV5-1 and TRBJ1-1; the D is unclear. The CDR3 has 13 amino acids. With 4 bases removed from V and 1 base from J, the gap between germline ends came to 8 bases. CDR1 is SGHRS, CDR2 YFSETQ, per germline. CDR3 sequence: CASSMDGNTEAFF. The CDR3 DNA sequence: TGCGCCAGCAGCATGGACGGGAACACTGAAGCTTTCTTT. The full variable domain, rest sourced from reference TRBV5-1 and TRBJ1-1, is KAGVTQTPRYLIKTRGQQVTLSCSPISGHRSVSWYQQTPGQGLQFLFEYFSETQRNKGNFPGRFSGRQFSNSRSEMNVSTLELGDSALYLCASSMDGNTEAFFGQGTRLTVV.

The chain couples TRBV7-9 to TRBJ1-4; D unclear. Germline V gene data show CDR1 as SEHNR and CDR2 as FQNEAQ (reference sequence). V lost 3 bases, J lost 9 bases, and 14 bases lay in between. This CDR3 comprises 14 residues. Here the CDR3 reads CASSFDNLPQKLFF. CDR3 sequence (DNA): TGTGCCAGCAGCTTTGACAACCTACCTCAAAAACTGTTTTTT. The complete variable domain, with remaining parts taken from reference TRBV7-9 and TRBJ1-4, reads DTGVSQNPRHKITKRGQNVTFRCDPISEHNRLYWYRQTLGQGPEFLTYFQNEAQLEKSRLLSDRFSAERPKGSFSTLEIQRTEQGDSAMYLCASSFDNLPQKLFFGSGTQLSVL.

Here the CDR3 DNA reads TGTGCCAGCAGCTTGGCGTACTCGGGAGGAATCTCTGGGGCCAACGTCCTGACTTTC. This sequence encodes CASSLAYSGGISGANVLTF. The chain carries TRBV7-3 and TRBJ2-6, with 7 bases fitting TRBD2. Per the germline V gene, CDR1 is SGHTA and CDR2 is FQGTGA. With 3 bases clipped from V and 0 bases from J, the junction kept 11 bases outside the gene matches. The CDR3 totals 19 residues.

The chain employs TRBV7-2 and TRBJ2-3; the D call may be TRBD1 or TRBD2 (6 bases each). The CDR3 covers 17 residues. Looked up from germline, CDR1 is SGHTA and CDR2 is FQGNSA. The germline V and J ends were trimmed by 8 bases and 5 bases, with 26 bases remaining between them. CDR3 in amino acids: CASSFWGLASVGDTQYF. CDR3 coding DNA: TGTGCCAGCTCCTTTTGGGGGCTGGCTAGCGTGGGAGATACGCAGTATTTT.

The chain joins TRBV9 to TRBJ1-2; tentatively, D is TRBD1 (5 bases). Per the germline V gene, CDR1 is SGDLS and CDR2 is YYNGEE. V was pared by 0 bases and J by 8 bases, with 11 bases between. This CDR3 is built from 13 residues. CDR3 DNA sequence: TGTGCCAGCAGCGTAGAAGGGGTCGGCGGCTACACCTTC. Translated: CASSVEGVGGYTF.

V usage is TRBV7-2 and J usage is TRBJ1-2; a possible D gene is TRBD1 (6 bases). There are 13 residues in the CDR3. Trimming stripped 0 bases from V and 6 bases from J, with 8 bases between. CDR1 SGHTA and CDR2 FQGNSA come from the germline V gene. CDR3 nucleotide sequence: TGTGCCAGCAGCTTAGCTCCAGGGGATGGCTACACCTTC. The encoded protein is CASSLAPGDGYTF.

This clone was detected only a few times. The rearrangement uses TRBV29-1 and TRBJ2-3, with 12 bases aligning to TRBD2. Looked up from germline, CDR1 is SQVTM and CDR2 is ANQGSEA. The CDR3 is 15 amino acids. V lost 7 bases and J lost 3; bases outside the gene matches: 8. In DNA, the CDR3 is TGCAGCGCCCGCGGACTAGCGGGACGGACAGATACGCAGTATTTT. Translating gives CSARGLAGRTDTQYF.

The chain employs TRBV2 and TRBJ1-4, with D perhaps TRBD1 (5 bases). Trimming stripped 4 bases from V and 6 bases from J, with 12 bases between. Germline V gene lookup returns CDR1 SNHLY and CDR2 FYNNEI. The CDR3 has 14 residues. CDR3 in DNA: TGTGCCAGCAGTGCGTCGGACACCGATGAAAAACTGTTTTTT. Translating gives CASSASDTDEKLFF.

This sequence joins TRBV5-1 and TRBJ1-1, with a possible D match to TRBD1 (5 bases). This CDR3 contains 14 residues. Trimming removed 6 bases at V and 3 bases at J, with 15 bases between. CDR1 and CDR2 (germline): SGHRS, YFSETQ. CDR3 sequence reads: CASKRGPDDTEAFF. CDR3 in DNA: TGCGCCAGCAAGAGGGGTCCGGACGACACTGAAGCTTTCTTT.

This clone showed up just once. The rearrangement uses TRBV28 and TRBJ2-7; 10 positions match TRBD2. V gave up 5 bases and J gave up 6 bases; unmatched junction bases: 4. This CDR3 is built from 13 residues. Germline V gene data show CDR1 as MDHEN and CDR2 as SYDVKM. This chain's CDR3 is CASSPGTSAEQYF. In nucleotides, the CDR3 is TGTGCCAGCAGTCCAGGGACTAGCGCCGAGCAGTACTTC.

V and J are TRBV25-1 and TRBJ2-3; no clear D gene. Per the germline V gene, CDR1 is MGHDK and CDR2 is SYGVNS. CDR3 length equals 12 residues. V lost 6 bases and J lost 7, with 11 bases in between. The CDR3 loop is CASSAVSYTQYF. CDR3 DNA sequence: TGTGCCAGCAGCGCTGTTAGTTATACGCAGTATTTT.

The chain employs TRBV6-5 and TRBJ1-1; D unresolved. CDR3 size: 12 residues. Trimming cost V 6 bases and J 10 bases, with 15 bases left between them. Germline CDR1 is MNHEY and CDR2 is SVGAGI. The DNA for the CDR3 is TGTGCCAGCAGGAACGGTGGGAGAGGAGCTTTCTTT. Its translation: CASRNGGRGAFF.

Only a few counts were recorded for this clone. This rearrangement joins TRBV18 to TRBJ2-4, with D uncertain. This CDR3 is built from 15 residues. The germline gives CDR1 KGHSH, CDR2 LQKENI. Trimming took 2 bases from V and 7 from J, leaving 15 bases between them. The CDR3 is CASSPTVGIQNIQYF. The CDR3 DNA sequence: TGTGCCAGCTCACCAACGGTTGGAATCCAGAACATTCAGTACTTC.